This is a list of T cell receptor beta chains from one sample in a study of identifying expanded T cells in peripheral blood. Data came from immunoSEQ multiplex PCR; TCRdb stores just in-frame clones and leaves some out. The sample has approximately 110,000 clones, roughly 90% seen once. Material for sequencing was blood. The receptors here all came from a person between 18 and 75 years old in good health. CDR3s include the opening cysteine and the closing phenylalanine or tryptophan. The D gene is left open where the match is weak. Where a row states a size, it is once, few, many or the class of an expanded clone; other rows omit it.

J: TRBJ1-1
size: once
V: TRBV6-6
length: 13
D: .
DNA: TGTGCCAGCAGTTCTACCCAGGGGACTGAAGCTTTCTTT
CDR3: CASSSTQGTEAFF

J: TRBJ2-3
size: few
V: TRBV9
length: 14
D: .
DNA: TGTGCCAGCAGCCCCGCTATTAGCACAGATACGCAGTATTTT
CDR3: CASSPAISTDTQYF

J: TRBJ2-5
size: .
V: TRBV7-7
length: 14
D: TRBD2
DNA: TGTGCCAGCAGCAGAGCGGGGGGGCAAGAGACCCAGTACTTC
CDR3: CASSRAGGQETQYF

J: TRBJ2-7
size: .
V: TRBV30
length: 13
D: .
DNA: TGTGCCTGGAGTACTACGAGGGGCTACGAGCAGTACTTC
CDR3: CAWSTTRGYEQYF

J: TRBJ2-1
size: .
V: TRBV5-1
length: 13
D: TRBD1
DNA: TGCGCCAGCAGTCCCGGGACAGCAAATGAGCAGTTCTTC
CDR3: CASSPGTANEQFF

J: TRBJ1-1
size: .
V: TRBV30
length: 12
D: .
DNA: TGTGCCTGGCTTCGGTTGAACACTGAAGCTTTCTTT
CDR3: CAWLRLNTEAFF

J: TRBJ2-1
size: .
V: TRBV28
length: 15
D: TRBD2
DNA: TGTGCCAGCAGCTCGACTAGCGGGAGCCCCAATGAGCAGTTCTTC
CDR3: CASSSTSGSPNEQFF

J: TRBJ1-2
size: .
V: TRBV30
length: 14
D: TRBD1
DNA: TGTGCCTGGGGGATTTCCGGGACAGGGGCTGGCTACACCTTC
CDR3: CAWGISGTGAGYTF

J: TRBJ2-3
size: .
V: TRBV18
length: 14
D: .
DNA: TGTGCCAGCTCACCACAGGGGAGCACAGATACGCAGTATTTT
CDR3: CASSPQGSTDTQYF

J: TRBJ1-2
size: .
V: TRBV19
length: 14
D: .
DNA: TGTGCCAGTAGTACCCGGGACTGGGACTATGGCTACACCTTC
CDR3: CASSTRDWDYGYTF

J: TRBJ2-7
size: .
V: TRBV10-2
length: 16
D: TRBD2
DNA: TGCGCCAGCAGTGATTGGGCTAGCGGGAGTGGGTACGAGCAGTACTTC
CDR3: CASSDWASGSGYEQYF

J: TRBJ2-2
size: once
V: TRBV5-6
length: 16
D: .
DNA: TGTGCCAGCAGGTCGAGGAGCAGGGATAGCACCGGGGAGCTGTTTTTT
CDR3: CASRSRSRDSTGELFF

J: TRBJ2-2
size: few
V: TRBV5-1
length: 15
D: TRBD1
DNA: TGCGCCAGCAGCTTGGTAGGGGGCGGCACCGGGGAGCTGTTTTTT
CDR3: CASSLVGGGTGELFF

J: TRBJ1-3
size: once
V: TRBV4-2
length: 15
D: .
DNA: TGTGCCAGCAGCCAAGAACATCGAGTGGAAAACACCATATATTTT
CDR3: CASSQEHRVENTIYF

J: TRBJ1-3
size: few
V: TRBV7-2
length: 12
D: .
DNA: TGTGCCAGCAGCTTAGCTACGGACACCATATATTTT
CDR3: CASSLATDTIYF

J: TRBJ2-7
size: few
V: TRBV7-2
length: 15
D: TRBD1
DNA: TGTGCCAGCAGCTTAGGTTACAGGGGCTTTTACGAGCAGTACTTC
CDR3: CASSLGYRGFYEQYF

J: TRBJ2-7
size: .
V: TRBV2
length: 16
D: TRBD2
DNA: TGTGCCAGCAGTGAACGAATGGGAGGGTCCTTCAACGAGCAGTACTTC
CDR3: CASSERMGGSFNEQYF

J: TRBJ1-5
size: .
V: TRBV19
length: 12
D: .
DNA: TGTGCCAGTAGTATAGATCGGGGGCCCCAGCATTTT
CDR3: CASSIDRGPQHF

J: TRBJ2-7
size: .
V: TRBV4-1
length: 13
D: .
DNA: TGCGCCAGCAGCCAAGGAGGGGTGGCGGTTCTTTACTTC
CDR3: CASSQGGVAVLYF

J: TRBJ1-5
size: .
V: TRBV29-1
length: 15
D: .
DNA: TGCAGCGTTCAAGAGGGTGGGGAAAGGGGTCAGCCCCAGCATTTT
CDR3: CSVQEGGERGQPQHF

J: TRBJ2-3
size: .
V: TRBV7-2
length: 15
D: TRBD2
DNA: TGTGCCAGCAGACTGAGCGGGGGGGGCGCGGATACGCAGTATTTT
CDR3: CASRLSGGGADTQYF

J: TRBJ2-7
size: .
V: TRBV7-2
length: 13
D: .
DNA: TGTGCCAGCAGCTTAAAGGGTTCCTACGAGCAGTACTTC
CDR3: CASSLKGSYEQYF

J: TRBJ2-7
size: .
V: TRBV7-2
length: 15
D: TRBD1
DNA: TGTGCCAGCAGCTCGGGACAGAGCTCTCTCTACGAGCAGTACTTC
CDR3: CASSSGQSSLYEQYF

J: TRBJ2-2
size: once
V: TRBV30
length: 15
D: .
DNA: TGTGCCTGGAGCCCGTCCCGGACAGTCTCCGGGGAGCTGTTTTTT
CDR3: CAWSPSRTVSGELFF

J: TRBJ2-3
size: .
V: TRBV30
length: 12
D: .
DNA: TGTGCCTGGAGGGGGAACACAGATACGCAGTATTTT
CDR3: CAWRGNTDTQYF

J: TRBJ1-2
size: .
V: TRBV7-9
length: 15
D: TRBD1
DNA: TGTGCCAGCAGCTTAGGGTTCCAGGGGGACTATGGCTACACCTTC
CDR3: CASSLGFQGDYGYTF

J: TRBJ1-1
size: .
V: TRBV6-5
length: 15
D: .
DNA: TGTGCCAGCAGTTACACTGGGGGCAAAATTGCTGAAGCTTTCTTT
CDR3: CASSYTGGKIAEAFF

J: TRBJ2-5
size: .
V: TRBV6-6
length: 13
D: .
DNA: TGTGCCAGCAGCCCCGACTCCTTAGAGACCCAGTACTTC
CDR3: CASSPDSLETQYF

J: TRBJ2-2
size: .
V: TRBV7-3
length: 16
D: .
DNA: TGTGCCAGCGGTTCCCCTGGGGGAAGTAGTGCCGGGGAGCTGTTTTTT
CDR3: CASGSPGGSSAGELFF

J: TRBJ2-1
size: .
V: TRBV9
length: 15
D: TRBD1
DNA: TGTGCCAGCAGCGTGACCGGGACAGACGGCAATGAGCAGTTCTTC
CDR3: CASSVTGTDGNEQFF

J: TRBJ2-7
size: .
V: TRBV2
length: 12
D: .
DNA: TGTGCCAGCAGTGGGGGCAACTACGAGCAGTACTTC
CDR3: CASSGGNYEQYF

J: TRBJ1-2
size: .
V: TRBV6-1
length: 13
D: .
DNA: TGTGCCAGCAGTACTCAGGGAGCGTATGGCTACACCTTC
CDR3: CASSTQGAYGYTF

J: TRBJ2-7
size: .
V: TRBV29-1
length: 14
D: TRBD2
DNA: TGCAGCGTCCATGGGACTAGCGGGAGCTACGAGCAGTACTTC
CDR3: CSVHGTSGSYEQYF

J: TRBJ1-5
size: .
V: TRBV19
length: 13
D: .
DNA: TGTGCCAGTAGTTATCGGACAGATCAGCCCCAGCATTTT
CDR3: CASSYRTDQPQHF

J: TRBJ1-1
size: .
V: TRBV19
length: 14
D: TRBD1
DNA: TGTGCCAGTAGCGAGATTGGGACAGGGGGCACAGCTTTCTTT
CDR3: CASSEIGTGGTAFF

J: TRBJ2-7
size: .
V: TRBV30
length: 13
D: .
DNA: TGTGCCTGGAGTGTACAAGGGGCCTACGAGCAGTACTTC
CDR3: CAWSVQGAYEQYF

J: TRBJ2-7
size: .
V: TRBV28
length: 12
D: .
DNA: TGTGCCAGCAGAAAGTTTCCGGACCCGGGGTACTTC
CDR3: CASRKFPDPGYF

J: TRBJ1-4
size: .
V: TRBV5-1
length: 13
D: .
DNA: TGCGCCAGCAGCTTGAGGCAGAATGAAAAACTGTTTTTT
CDR3: CASSLRQNEKLFF

J: TRBJ2-5
size: .
V: TRBV18
length: 13
D: .
DNA: TGTGCCAGCTCACCCCAGGGTCCCGAGACCCAGTACTTC
CDR3: CASSPQGPETQYF

J: TRBJ2-1
size: .
V: TRBV7-2
length: 14
D: TRBD2
DNA: TGTGCCAGCAGCTTAGCGATGGGGGGGAATGAGCAGTTCTTC
CDR3: CASSLAMGGNEQFF

J: TRBJ1-1
size: .
V: TRBV7-3
length: 14
D: .
DNA: TGTGCCAGCAGCTTAATCGGTATGAACACTGAAGCTTTCTTT
CDR3: CASSLIGMNTEAFF

J: TRBJ2-2
size: .
V: TRBV19
length: 14
D: .
DNA: TGTGCCAGTAGTATAGATGTCAGCCCCGGGGAGCTGTTTTTT
CDR3: CASSIDVSPGELFF

J: TRBJ1-1
size: .
V: TRBV7-9
length: 14
D: .
DNA: TGTGCCAGCAGCTTAGCGGGAGGCCACACTGAAGCTTTCTTT
CDR3: CASSLAGGHTEAFF

J: TRBJ2-4
size: .
V: TRBV2
length: 13
D: .
DNA: TGTGCCAGCAGGACGACTGACAAAAACATTCAGTACTTC
CDR3: CASRTTDKNIQYF

J: TRBJ1-1
size: .
V: TRBV5-1
length: 16
D: .
DNA: TGCGCCAGCAGCCTCGTCTCCCTCACGGTGAACACTGAAGCTTTCTTT
CDR3: CASSLVSLTVNTEAFF

J: TRBJ1-6
size: .
V: TRBV6-5
length: 14
D: .
DNA: TGTGCCAGCAGCCCGACTGGACCGAATTCACCCCTCCACTTT
CDR3: CASSPTGPNSPLHF

J: TRBJ1-2
size: .
V: TRBV7-3
length: 14
D: .
DNA: TGTGCCAGCAGCTCGTCCCGATGGGACTATGGCTACACCTTC
CDR3: CASSSSRWDYGYTF

J: TRBJ2-7
size: .
V: TRBV19
length: 15
D: TRBD2
DNA: TGTGCCAGTAGTGCCACTAGCGGGGGGCCGGGAGAGCAGTACTTC
CDR3: CASSATSGGPGEQYF

J: TRBJ1-5
size: .
V: TRBV2
length: 16
D: .
DNA: TGTGCCAGCAGTGTCTCACAGGGATGGGGCAATCAGCCCCAGCATTTT
CDR3: CASSVSQGWGNQPQHF

J: TRBJ2-2
size: .
V: TRBV7-3
length: 17
D: TRBD2
DNA: TGTGCCAGCAGCTTAGGACTAGCGGAGATGGTTACCGGGGAGCTGTTTTTT
CDR3: CASSLGLAEMVTGELFF

J: TRBJ2-1
size: .
V: TRBV10-3
length: 17
D: .
DNA: TGTGCCATCAGTGAGTCGTTGAGGGGAGACCCCTACAATGAGCAGTTCTTC
CDR3: CAISESLRGDPYNEQFF

J: TRBJ1-2
size: few
V: TRBV29-1
length: 12
D: TRBD1
DNA: TGCAGCGTTGTCGGACAGGGCTATGGCTACACCTTC
CDR3: CSVVGQGYGYTF

J: TRBJ1-1
size: once
V: TRBV5-1
length: 15
D: .
DNA: TGCGCCAGCAGCTTGGAGCCGGGAACGAACACTGAAGCTTTCTTT
CDR3: CASSLEPGTNTEAFF

J: TRBJ2-7
size: .
V: TRBV18
length: 14
D: .
DNA: TGTGCCAGCTCACCGATAGCCAGGGAGGACGAGCAGTACTTC
CDR3: CASSPIAREDEQYF